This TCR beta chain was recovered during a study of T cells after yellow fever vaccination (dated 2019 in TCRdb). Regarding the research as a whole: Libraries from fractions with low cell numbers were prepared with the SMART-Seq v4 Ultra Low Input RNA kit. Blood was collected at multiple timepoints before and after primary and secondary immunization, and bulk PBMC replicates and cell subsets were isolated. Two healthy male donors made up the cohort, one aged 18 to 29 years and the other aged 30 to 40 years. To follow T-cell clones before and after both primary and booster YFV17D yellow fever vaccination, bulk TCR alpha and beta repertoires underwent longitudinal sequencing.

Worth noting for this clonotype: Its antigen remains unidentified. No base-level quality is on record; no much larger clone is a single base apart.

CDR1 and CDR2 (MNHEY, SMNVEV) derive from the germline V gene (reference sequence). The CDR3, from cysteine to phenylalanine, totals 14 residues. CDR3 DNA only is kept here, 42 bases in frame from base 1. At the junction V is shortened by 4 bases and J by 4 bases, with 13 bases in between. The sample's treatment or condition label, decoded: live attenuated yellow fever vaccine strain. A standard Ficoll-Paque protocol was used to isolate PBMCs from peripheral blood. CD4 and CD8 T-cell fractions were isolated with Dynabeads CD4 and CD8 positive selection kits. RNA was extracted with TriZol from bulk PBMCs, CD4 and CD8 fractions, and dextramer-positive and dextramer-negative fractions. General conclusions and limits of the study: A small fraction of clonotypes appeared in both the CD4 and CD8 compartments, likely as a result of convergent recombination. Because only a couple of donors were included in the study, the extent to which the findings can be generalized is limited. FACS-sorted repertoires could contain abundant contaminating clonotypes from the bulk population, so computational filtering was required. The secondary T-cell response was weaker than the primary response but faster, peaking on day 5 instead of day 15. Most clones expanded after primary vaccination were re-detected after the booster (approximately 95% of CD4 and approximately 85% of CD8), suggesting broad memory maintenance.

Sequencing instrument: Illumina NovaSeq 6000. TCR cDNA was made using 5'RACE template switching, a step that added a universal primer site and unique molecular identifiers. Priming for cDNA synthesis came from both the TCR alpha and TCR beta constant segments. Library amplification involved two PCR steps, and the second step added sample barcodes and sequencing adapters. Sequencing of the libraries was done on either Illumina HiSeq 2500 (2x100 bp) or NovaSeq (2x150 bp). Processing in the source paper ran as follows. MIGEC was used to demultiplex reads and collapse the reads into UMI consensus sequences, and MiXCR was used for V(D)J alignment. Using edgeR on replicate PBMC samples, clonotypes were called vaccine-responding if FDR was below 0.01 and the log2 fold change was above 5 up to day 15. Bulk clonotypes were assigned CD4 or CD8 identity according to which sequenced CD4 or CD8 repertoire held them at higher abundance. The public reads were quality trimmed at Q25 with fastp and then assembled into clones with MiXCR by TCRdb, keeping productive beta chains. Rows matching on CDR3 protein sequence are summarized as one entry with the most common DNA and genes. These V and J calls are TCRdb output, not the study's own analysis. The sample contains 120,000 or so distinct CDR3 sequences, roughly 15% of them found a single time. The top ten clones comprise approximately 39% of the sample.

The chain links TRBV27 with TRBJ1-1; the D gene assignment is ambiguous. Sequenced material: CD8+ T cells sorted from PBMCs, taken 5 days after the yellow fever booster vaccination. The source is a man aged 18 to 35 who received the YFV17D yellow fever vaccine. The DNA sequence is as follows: TGTGCCAGCAGTTCCAGATACCCCGCCACTGAAGCTTTCTTT. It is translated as CASSSRYPATEAFF.